These 24 T cell receptor beta chains came from one sample sequenced in a study of cytomegalovirus exposure and HLA in healthy donors. Researchers ran the PCR with 60 Vbeta and 13 Jbeta primers. The repertoire was sequenced with immunoSEQ multiplex PCR; TCRdb's copy has only in-frame clones and lacks some. The table records some 150,000 clones, roughly 70% of them present only once. Specimen: PBMCs. The receptors derive from a woman in her 30s in good health and CMV-seronegative.

The rearrangement joins TRBV28 to TRBJ2-2; TRBD1 matches at 9 bases. Germline CDR1 MDHEN, CDR2 SYDVKM. With 6 bases clipped from V and 3 bases from J, the junction kept 8 bases outside the gene matches. CDR3 length: 16 residues. CDR3 loop: CASRLSGTGYTGELFF. In DNA, the CDR3 is TGTGCCAGCAGACTCTCCGGGACAGGGTACACCGGGGAGCTGTTTTTT.

The chain has TRBV7-3 and TRBJ2-1; D gene ambiguous. CDR3 length: 13 residues. Germline CDR1 reads SGHTA; CDR2 reads FQGTGA. V was trimmed by 5 bases and J by 2 bases, leaving 7 bases between them. The CDR3 DNA is TGTGCCAGCAGCCCGGAGACCTACAATGAGCAGTTCTTC. Translating gives CASSPETYNEQFF.

This clone was recorded only once. The chain recombines TRBV11-2 with TRBJ2-6; D possibly corresponds to TRBD1 (6 bases). There are 17 residues in the CDR3. Germline lookup yields CDR1 SGHAT and CDR2 FQNNGV. V was shortened by 1 base and J by 4 bases, with 14 bases between the two germline ends. DNA of the CDR3: TGTGCCAGCAGCTTAGTGCAGGGGCCAAAAGGGGCCAACGTCCTGACTTTC. This encodes CASSLVQGPKGANVLTF.

This rearrangement joins TRBV7-6 to TRBJ2-7, with TRBD1 matching 7 bases. Germline V gives CDR1 SGHVS, CDR2 FNYEAQ. The CDR3 is 14 amino acids. With 1 base clipped from V and 2 bases from J, the junction kept 2 bases outside the gene matches. The CDR3, as DNA: TGTGCCAGCAGCTTAGAAGGGGGCGCCTACGAGCAGTACTTC. It encodes CASSLEGGAYEQYF.

The chain couples TRBV2 to TRBJ2-4; 7 nucleotides line up with TRBD1. The germline CDR1 and CDR2 sequences are SNHLY and FYNNEI. V lost 11 bases, J lost 3 bases, and 10 bases stayed unmatched. The CDR3 covers 14 residues. CDR3 DNA: TGTGCCTCCAGGGACAGACTATACAAAAACATTCAGTACTTC. This sequence encodes CASRDRLYKNIQYF.

J is TRBJ1-4 and V is TRBV4-3, with 9 bases matching TRBD1. Germline V gene sequence: CDR1 LGHNA, CDR2 YSLEER. Trimming took 3 bases from V and 6 from J; bases not matched to a gene: 2. The CDR3 sequence is 14 residues long. CDR3 nucleotides: TGCGCCAGCAGCCAGGGACAGGGTCATGAAAAACTGTTTTTT. Translated: CASSQGQGHEKLFF.

This clone came up a few times. The CDR3 DNA is TGTGCCAGCAGACTACTTACAGGGGGTACCGGGGAGCTGTTTTTT. Its translation is CASRLLTGGTGELFF. The V call is TRBV2, the J call TRBJ2-2; TRBD1 matches 8 bases. The CDR3 covers 15 residues. J was trimmed by 5 bases and V by 6 bases; bases with no gene match: 8. CDR1 is SNHLY, CDR2 FYNNEI, per germline.

This chain's CDR3 is CASSPTGTSAKLAKNIQYF. The CDR3 DNA reads TGTGCCAGCAGTCCAACCGGGACTAGCGCTAAATTAGCCAAAAACATTCAGTACTTC. The genes are TRBV7-2 and TRBJ2-4; the match to TRBD2 covers 10 bases. V shed 6 bases, J shed 0 bases, and the junction held 14 bases outside the gene matches. Germline lookup yields CDR1 SGHTA and CDR2 FQGNSA. The CDR3 runs 19 residues.

J is TRBJ2-2 and V is TRBV28, with 7 nucleotides matching TRBD2. Germline CDR1 is MDHEN and CDR2 is SYDVKM. The junction had 17 bases not matched to a gene; V was cut back by 5 bases and J by 14 bases. CDR3 length: 15 residues. CDR3 residues: CASSQAPRGGRGLFF. Written as DNA, the CDR3 is TGTGCCAGCAGTCAGGCCCCCCGAGGCGGGAGAGGCCTGTTTTTT.

This clone appeared a single time. The genes are TRBV25-1 and TRBJ2-3; no definite D call. This CDR3 is 15 amino acids long. Germline CDR1 and CDR2: MGHDK and SYGVNS. V lost 0 bases to trimming and J lost 1 base, with 8 bases between them. CDR3 amino acids: CASSEYSSRTDTQYF. In nucleotides, the CDR3 is TGTGCCAGCAGTGAATATAGCAGTCGCACAGATACGCAGTATTTT.

The chain uses TRBV19 and TRBJ1-1; 8 positions match TRBD1. Germline V lookup: CDR1 LNHDA, CDR2 SQIVND (reference sequence). V trimming: 1 base; J trimming: 0 bases; junction bases outside the gene matches: 10. This CDR3 is 18 amino acids long. CDR3 bases: TGTGCCAGTAGTATAGCCCGCGGACAGGGATTTATGAACACTGAAGCTTTCTTT. Encoded protein: CASSIARGQGFMNTEAFF.

This clone was counted only a few times. The chain couples TRBV6-1 to TRBJ1-1; 8 bases match TRBD1. Germline CDR1 and CDR2: MNHNS and SASEGT. V lost 3 bases, J lost 11 bases, and 11 bases stayed unmatched. There are 14 residues in the CDR3. Here the CDR3 DNA reads TGTGCCAGCAGTGATAGGGACAGGTCTTTCCTGGCTTTCTTT. Translated, it gives CASSDRDRSFLAFF.

The chain employs TRBV5-8 and TRBJ2-2, with TRBD1 identical over 10 bases. This CDR3 region has 16 residues. The germline V gene encodes CDR1 SGHTS and CDR2 YDEGEE. V shed 3 bases, J shed 4 bases, and the junction held 6 bases outside the gene matches. The CDR3 loop reads CASSWTGTGVTGELFF. CDR3 DNA sequence: TGTGCCAGCAGCTGGACCGGGACAGGGGTCACCGGGGAGCTGTTTTTT. The variable domain in full, with the rest retrieved from reference TRBV5-8 and TRBJ2-2, is EAGVTQSPTHLIKTRGQQATLRCSPISGHTSVYWYQQALGLGLQFLLWYDEGEERNRGNFPPRFSGRQFPNYSSELNVNALELEDSALYLCASSWTGTGVTGELFFGEGSRLTVL.

The chain combines TRBV7-3 with TRBJ2-1, with 7 positions matching TRBD1. The CDR3 loop spans 18 amino acids. Germline lookup yields CDR1 SGHTA and CDR2 FQGTGA. After removal of 2 bases from V and 0 bases from J, the junction contained 10 bases not matched to a gene. CDR3 amino acids: CASSLGGTGESSYNEQFF. CDR3 in DNA: TGTGCCAGCAGCTTAGGGGGCACAGGGGAGAGCTCCTACAATGAGCAGTTCTTC.

The chain recombines TRBV7-9 with TRBJ1-2; D call uncertain. Germline V CDR1 and CDR2: SEHNR, FQNEAQ (reference sequence). The CDR3 has 12 residues. The V and J ends lost 4 bases and 8 bases respectively, with 11 bases between them. CDR3 protein: CASSSNYRGYTF. The CDR3 coding sequence is TGTGCCAGCAGCTCAAACTACCGGGGCTACACCTTC.

The J gene is TRBJ2-1, the V gene TRBV5-1; 9 nucleotides match TRBD1. The length of the CDR3 is 16 residues. V lost 3 bases, J lost 5 bases, and 9 bases stayed unmatched. Per germline, CDR1 SGHRS and CDR2 YFSETQ. The CDR3 protein is CASSSPQGAKNNEQFF. The CDR3 bases are TGCGCCAGCAGCTCTCCACAGGGGGCGAAAAACAATGAGCAGTTCTTC.

The chain links TRBV18 to TRBJ2-7, with TRBD1 as a possible D gene (5 bases). The V gene's germline CDR1 is KGHSH and CDR2 LQKENI. V was shortened by 3 bases and J by 6 bases, with 9 bases between the two germline ends. The CDR3 totals 12 residues. The CDR3 coding sequence is TGTGCCAGCTCACCGTTAAGGGGCGAGCAGTACTTC. Protein: CASSPLRGEQYF.

The genes are TRBV7-9 and TRBJ1-3, with TRBD1 as a possible D gene (5 bases). Trimming left V 4 bases short and J 2 bases short, with 15 bases between. The CDR3 totals 16 residues. The V gene's germline CDR1 is SEHNR and CDR2 FQNEAQ (reference sequence). CDR3 in amino acids: CASSSTHGHAGNTIYF. CDR3 sequence (DNA): TGTGCCAGCAGCTCTACCCACGGACATGCTGGAAACACCATATATTTT.

The CDR3 sequence is CASSPRAGVSGANVLTF. In nucleotides, the CDR3 is TGTGCCAGCAGCCCTCGGGCGGGAGTCTCTGGGGCCAACGTCCTGACTTTC. The chain uses TRBV5-8 and TRBJ2-6; 7 bases are a match to TRBD2. The junction had 7 bases not matched to a gene; V was cut back by 4 bases and J by 0 bases. The length of the CDR3 is 17 residues. Looked up from germline, CDR1 is SGHTS and CDR2 is YDEGEE.

This clone was counted a few times. The chain employs TRBV4-1 and TRBJ2-7; 7 bases match TRBD1. The germline gives CDR1 MGHRA, CDR2 YSYEKL. J was trimmed by 2 bases and V by 4 bases; bases with no gene match: 2. The CDR3 spans 13 residues. Here the CDR3 DNA reads TGCGCCAGCAGCCTCGGGACAGCCTACGAGCAGTACTTC. This sequence encodes CASSLGTAYEQYF.

CDR3 loop: CASSYLTGDNSPLHF. Written as DNA, the CDR3 is TGTGCCAGCAGTTACCTCACAGGGGATAATTCACCCCTCCACTTT. V and J are TRBV6-5 and TRBJ1-6; 7 bases align to TRBD1. This CDR3 spans 15 amino acids. V lost 2 bases and J lost 5; bases outside the gene matches: 3. Germline V gene lookup returns CDR1 MNHEY and CDR2 SVGAGI.

In DNA form, the CDR3 reads TGTGCCAGCAGTACGGGCGGGGGCACGGGAGATACGCAGTATTTT. It translates to CASSTGGGTGDTQYF. The V and J genes are TRBV7-9 and TRBJ2-3, with TRBD2 as a possible D gene (7 bases). Germline CDR1 and CDR2: SEHNR and FQNEAQ (reference sequence). Trimming shortened V by 6 bases and J by 5 bases, and 18 bases separated the two germline ends. This CDR3 region has 15 residues.

This clone was observed a few times. This chain connects TRBV25-1 to TRBJ2-2; 8 nucleotides line up with TRBD2. The V gene's germline CDR1 is MGHDK and CDR2 SYGVNS. Losses at the gene ends were 5 bases for V and 1 base for J; bases not matched to a gene: 6. CDR3 length: 16 amino acids. The CDR3 region is CASSLERGLNTGELFF. In DNA form, the CDR3 reads TGTGCCAGCAGTTTGGAGCGGGGGCTGAACACCGGGGAGCTGTTTTTT.

The chain links TRBV4-2 to TRBJ2-7, with 7 bases fitting TRBD2. The CDR3 runs to 15 residues. V dropped 3 bases and J dropped 4; count of bases not matched to a gene: 9. Germline V gene lookup returns CDR1 LGHNA and CDR2 YNFKEQ. Written as DNA, the CDR3 is TGTGCCAGCAGCCAGGGTCGGGCGGGGGAATACGAGCAGTACTTC. As protein: CASSQGRAGEYEQYF.